This paragraph reports one T cell receptor beta chain. Its antigen is not identified. This entry comes from a study of T cell responses to AZD1222 COVID-19 vaccine. Study results and limitations: Females outnumbered males among donors, who were mostly white British; clonal diversity was possibly underestimated. Baseline seropositivity characterized only a handful of AZD1222 recipients. Mapped onto spike, vaccine-associated CD4 TCRs spanned it and were dominant at 160-218 and 743-854.

The CDR3 is 15 amino acids. CDR1 is SNHLY and CDR2 is FYNNEI in the germline V gene. The V gene lost 1 base and the J gene lost 8 bases, with 17 bases spanning the gap. The table came from immunoSEQ multiplex PCR; TCRdb's copy has only in-frame clones and leaves some out. Counted here are 110,000 to 150,000 clones, 90% to 95% occurring once; the ten biggest clones make up about 1.9%. The chain recombines TRBV2 with TRBJ1-2; weak D call: TRBD1 (5 bases). The TCR originated in an adult in good health. This specimen was peripheral blood, taken on day 0 of AZD1222 vaccination. CDR3 protein: CASSEGPRGGFGYTF. The CDR3 coding sequence is TGTGCCAGCAGTGAAGGCCCCCGGGGGGGTTTCGGCTACACCTTC.